The rows below give T cell receptor beta chains drawn from one sample of a study of human CD8 memory T cell subsets. From the 5' RACE reads, TCRdb lists one entry per CDR3 protein and no DNA. Its table records about 6,500 distinct CDR3 sequences. The sample comprised CD8+ T cells from PBMCs. These receptors all come from a human donor in good health. CDR3s include the opening cysteine and the closing phenylalanine or tryptophan. Rows may omit the clone size; those that give it use once, few, many or a size class.

j_call clone_size v_call cdr3_aa
TRBJ2-7 NA TRBV7-8 CASSLETGLTDYEQYF
TRBJ2-2 NA TRBV6-2/TRBV6-3 CASKGPSVETGELFF
TRBJ2-7 NA TRBV29-1 CSARDISYEQYF
TRBJ2-5 NA TRBV28 CASSSMTGPALFGTQYF
TRBJ2-7 NA TRBV13 CASSFAGADAEQYF
TRBJ1-2 NA TRBV2 CASMVRSNYGHTF
TRBJ2-1 NA TRBV5-4 CASSLRDKGEAEQFF
TRBJ2-2 NA TRBV24-1 CATSDDRNTGELFF
TRBJ2-2 NA TRBV7-9 CASSLSLGTDTGELFF
TRBJ2-1 NA TRBV5-1 CASSLLSRDYHYNEQFF
TRBJ2-5 NA TRBV28 CASSLGLGDQETQYF
TRBJ2-5 medium-sized TRBV28 CASSVRGEPEMAQYF
TRBJ2-1 NA TRBV4-2 CASSQELREPYNEQFF
TRBJ2-7 hyperexpanded TRBV28 CASSWGRDEQYF
TRBJ2-1 NA TRBV29-1 CSVSGTRNANEQFF
TRBJ2-1 NA TRBV5-6 CASSLISAGGGNEQFF
TRBJ1-1 medium-sized TRBV28 CASSLNRPTEAFF
TRBJ1-1 medium-sized TRBV7-9 CASSPTRAPGTEAFF
TRBJ2-7 NA TRBV29-1 CSAQGLAGGSHRWTYEQYF
TRBJ1-2 NA TRBV10-2 CASSDQGARDGYTF
TRBJ1-5 medium-sized TRBV5-5 CASSLGATDQPQHF
TRBJ2-5 NA TRBV7-8 CASSPTPRSGIIGETQYF
TRBJ2-3 NA TRBV11-2 CASSLEGPLTTQYF
TRBJ2-7 medium-sized TRBV4-2 CASSSGTENPYEQYF
TRBJ2-7 NA TRBV5-5 CASSLEGRVSHEQYF
TRBJ2-7 NA TRBV10-3 CAISESDRGGSYEQYF